Listed here is a single T cell receptor beta chain. This entry is derived from a study of blood T cell repertoires in COVID-19. Background on the study: Collection of acute and convalescent COVID-19 samples took place in the United States, Italy and Spain.

V lost 3 bases to trimming and J lost 6 bases; unmatched junction nucleotides: 8. This CDR3 is 14 amino acids long. The germline CDR1 and CDR2 sequences are SGHNT and YYREEE (reference sequence). Generated by immunoSEQ multiplex PCR, the TCRdb table keeps only in-frame clones and is missing some. The sample records 350,000 or so clones, around 85% being singletons. Specimen: PBMCs or T cells enriched from blood (not recorded which). The rearrangement joins TRBV5-4 to TRBJ1-2; 7 bases align to TRBD1. The TCR originated in a woman in her forties with acute COVID-19. CDR3 in amino acids: CASSSLRDSNGYTF. CDR3 sequence (DNA): TGTGCCAGCAGCTCACTACGGGACAGTAATGGCTACACCTTC.